The present entry profiles one TCR beta chain with its context. In this sample, this clone turned up a few times. No antigen is known for it. Base qualities are not recorded, but no much larger clone differs from it by a single base. From the cysteine up to the phenylalanine, the CDR3 has a length of 14 residues. Of all the DNA, just the CDR3 is kept, 42 bases in frame from base 1. For CDR1 and CDR2, the germline V gene (reference sequence) lists LGHDT and YNNKEL. Trimming takes 6 bases off V and 9 bases off J; junction bases not matched to a gene: 5. Library construction relied on the immunoSEQ multiplex PCR assay. DNA from the CD4+ T cells that had been cultured and isolated underwent TCR beta CDR3 sequencing. Processing in the source paper ran as follows. Non-productive TCR sequences were removed and reads were trimmed to the CDR3 region, keeping CDR3s of at least 7 amino acids. The MANAFEST web app was used to pick out antigen-specific clonotypes by comparing their expansion in peptide wells with that in reference cultures. To be called positive, a clone needed expansion at FDR<0.05 compared with the reference and with all other wells, an odds ratio greater than 5, and a frequency greater than 0.1% in two replicate wells. A clonotype was defined as cross-reactive if the clonotype was significantly expanded both in SARS-CoV-2 spike wells and in at least one common cold coronavirus spike condition. CDR3 similarity was assessed by Levenshtein distance with the stringdist R package, and unrooted trees were built with ape in R 3.6.1. Held by TCRdb, this immuneACCESS table contains in-frame sequences only and omits some clones. Under half of the omission traces to an unresolved V gene where checked; the cause of the rest is unknown. V and J calls and clone size follow that table, whereas D and trimming were derived from the DNA. This sample lists about 69,000 clones; 76% were detected once. The ten most abundant clones make up approximately 0.9% of the sample.

The data originate from a study of vaccination effects on CD4 cells after COVID-19 (dated 2022 in TCRdb). A note on the overall study: Across the study, the median time from the second dose to post-vaccine sampling was 72 days (range 14 to 241). SARS-CoV-2 spike-specific CD4+ TCR repertoires from before and after mRNA vaccination were compared in COVID-19 convalescent patients and in infection-naive vaccine recipients. The full study included fewer than eleven COVID-19 convalescent patients and a handful of SARS-CoV-2-naive healthy vaccine recipients. The Oncomine TCR Beta short-read assay on an Illumina iSeq 100 was used to sequence cultures from other donors in the study.

In the ViraFEST assay, PBMC were stimulated with viral peptide pools, and TCR sequencing was then used to find antigen-specific CD4+ T cell clonotypes based on their expansion. After more than nine days of culture, CD4+ T cells were isolated with the EasySep CD4+ T cell isolation kit. Each participant received two doses of an mRNA SARS-CoV-2 vaccine, either BNT162b2 or mRNA-1273. The absence of prior SARS-CoV-2 infection in healthy vaccine recipients was confirmed by negative nucleocapsid antibodies before and after vaccination. Some 2 million PBMC per well were cultured with about 9.6 ug/ml peptides in IMDM containing 5% human AB serum, roughly 9.5 IU/ml IL-2 and gentamicin. On days 3 and 7, half of the culture medium was replaced with fresh IL-2-containing medium. Unless otherwise noted, each peptide stimulation condition was cultured in triplicate wells. Using Ficoll-Paque Plus gradient centrifugation, PBMC were separated from whole blood and then either used fresh or cryopreserved at -140C. Overlapping peptide pools spanned the spike proteins of SARS-CoV-2 and the common cold coronaviruses HCoV-NL63, HCoV-OC43 and HCoV-229E. Genomic DNA was extracted from cultured CD4+ T cells with the QIAamp micro DNA kit.

What the research found in general, with its limitations: Among healthy vaccine recipients, nearly all vaccine-induced clones were SARS-CoV-2 mono-reactive, and just 1 of 255 was cross-reactive with common cold coronaviruses. Limitations of the study were the small number of convalescent patients and the absence of early post-infection timepoints. Marked clonal contraction was observed in both infection-induced and vaccine-induced clones at late post-vaccination timepoints, consistent with waning T cell responses.

The source of this sequence is a human donor who received a COVID-19 vaccine. This specimen consisted of CD4+ T cells from PBMCs cultured with HCoV-OC43 spike peptides, obtained after COVID-19 vaccination. In the paper's terms, the cell subset or site label means: HCoV-OC43 spike overlapping peptide pool stimulation. The V gene is TRBV3-1 (or the pseudogene TRBV3-2) and the J gene is TRBJ1-6, and 10 junction bases match TRBD1. The CDR3 in this case is CASRLTGGTSPLHF. The nucleotides are TGTGCCAGCAGGCTGACAGGGGGCACTTCACCCCTCCACTTT.